These T cell receptor beta chains were read from a single sample in a study of blood T cell repertoires in COVID-19. Profiled with immunoSEQ multiplex PCR; TCRdb holds only in-frame clones, not every one. The sample contains over 200,000 clones, about 87% of which appear only once. Sequencing was performed on peripheral blood. The receptors come from a man aged 55 to 70 who had recovered from COVID-19. CDR3s include the opening cysteine and the closing phenylalanine or tryptophan. The D gene is left open where the match is weak. Where a row states a size, it is once, few, many or the class of an expanded clone; other rows omit it.

j_gene: TRBJ1-1
d_gene: TRBD1
v_gene: TRBV6-5
abundance: -
CDR3aa: CASSYQGQVNTEAFF
CDR3nt: TGTGCCAGCAGTTACCAGGGACAGGTGAACACTGAAGCTTTCTTT

j_gene: TRBJ2-2
d_gene: -
v_gene: TRBV3-1/TRBV3-2
abundance: -
CDR3aa: CASSLRAVNTGELFF
CDR3nt: TGTGCCAGCAGCCTGAGGGCAGTAAACACCGGGGAGCTGTTTTTT

j_gene: TRBJ2-5
d_gene: TRBD2
v_gene: TRBV4-2
abundance: -
CDR3aa: CASSQDYPSGTYQETQYF
CDR3nt: TGTGCCAGCAGCCAAGATTACCCTAGCGGAACCTACCAAGAGACCCAGTACTTC

j_gene: TRBJ1-6
d_gene: -
v_gene: TRBV11-2
abundance: -
CDR3aa: CASSLDDSPLHF
CDR3nt: TGTGCCAGCAGCTTAGATGACAGCCCCCTCCACTTT

j_gene: TRBJ2-3
d_gene: -
v_gene: TRBV7-2
abundance: -
CDR3aa: CASSPPGGMDTQYF
CDR3nt: TGTGCCAGCAGCCCCCCAGGGGGGATGGATACGCAGTATTTT

j_gene: TRBJ2-5
d_gene: -
v_gene: TRBV30
abundance: -
CDR3aa: CAWSRGFQETQYF
CDR3nt: TGTGCCTGGAGTCGCGGATTCCAAGAGACCCAGTACTTC

j_gene: TRBJ1-2
d_gene: -
v_gene: TRBV2
abundance: -
CDR3aa: CASSEFFGQGVEYGYTF
CDR3nt: -

j_gene: TRBJ2-5
d_gene: -
v_gene: TRBV5-1
abundance: -
CDR3aa: CASSLLSNQETQYF
CDR3nt: TGCGCCAGCAGCCTACTCTCGAACCAAGAGACCCAGTACTTC

j_gene: TRBJ1-2
d_gene: -
v_gene: TRBV2
abundance: -
CDR3aa: CASREDSIGYTF
CDR3nt: TGTGCCAGCAGGGAAGACAGCATCGGCTACACCTTC

j_gene: TRBJ2-1
d_gene: -
v_gene: TRBV21-1
abundance: -
CDR3aa: CASSKAPPSGEKGEQFF
CDR3nt: TGTGCCAGCAGCAAAGCTCCGCCTAGCGGGGAGAAGGGTGAGCAGTTCTTC

j_gene: TRBJ2-5
d_gene: TRBD2
v_gene: TRBV7-2
abundance: -
CDR3aa: CASSLGFGLAGVETQYF
CDR3nt: TGTGCCAGCAGCTTAGGCTTTGGGCTAGCGGGGGTGGAGACCCAGTACTTC

j_gene: TRBJ2-1
d_gene: -
v_gene: TRBV27
abundance: -
CDR3aa: CASSLYAYRLPTTRQYEQFF
CDR3nt: TGTGCCAGCAGTTTATACGCTTACAGGTTGCCCACCACCCGACAATATGAGCAGTTCTTC

j_gene: TRBJ1-6
d_gene: -
v_gene: TRBV10-3
abundance: -
CDR3aa: CAISPGGGSYNSPLHF
CDR3nt: TGTGCCATCAGTCCGGGGGGGGGCTCCTATAATTCACCCCTCCACTTT

j_gene: TRBJ2-3
d_gene: TRBD2
v_gene: TRBV5-1
abundance: -
CDR3aa: CASTAGGPTDTQYF
CDR3nt: TGCGCCAGCACAGCGGGGGGGCCTACAGATACGCAGTATTTT

j_gene: TRBJ1-5
d_gene: -
v_gene: TRBV4-1
abundance: -
CDR3aa: CASSQAGGAYSNQPQHF
CDR3nt: TGCGCCAGCAGCCAAGCGGGTGGGGCGTATAGCAATCAGCCCCAGCATTTT

j_gene: TRBJ1-5
d_gene: TRBD1
v_gene: TRBV2
abundance: once
CDR3aa: CASSRIGTGGAGQQPQHF
CDR3nt: TGTGCCAGCAGTCGGATCGGGACAGGGGGCGCAGGACAACAGCCCCAGCATTTT

j_gene: TRBJ2-3
d_gene: TRBD1
v_gene: TRBV2
abundance: -
CDR3aa: CASSVPGTGLADTQYF
CDR3nt: TGTGCCAGCAGTGTTCCCGGGACAGGGTTGGCAGATACGCAGTATTTT

j_gene: TRBJ1-1
d_gene: -
v_gene: TRBV9
abundance: -
CDR3aa: CASSVPGGTEAFF
CDR3nt: TGTGCCAGCAGCGTCCCCGGGGGTACTGAAGCTTTCTTT

j_gene: TRBJ1-2
d_gene: -
v_gene: TRBV7-9
abundance: -
CDR3aa: CASSNQNKQGSDGYTF
CDR3nt: TGTGCCAGCAGCAACCAAAATAAACAGGGCTCGGATGGCTACACCTTC

j_gene: TRBJ1-2
d_gene: -
v_gene: TRBV7-9
abundance: -
CDR3aa: CASSLANLAAYGYTF
CDR3nt: TGTGCCAGCAGCTTAGCGAATCTGGCCGCCTATGGCTACACCTTC

j_gene: TRBJ1-6
d_gene: -
v_gene: TRBV6-2/TRBV6-3
abundance: -
CDR3aa: CASSYRGNYNSPLHF
CDR3nt: TGTGCCAGCAGTTATCGGGGGAACTATAATTCACCCCTCCACTTT

j_gene: TRBJ2-7
d_gene: -
v_gene: TRBV3-1/TRBV3-2
abundance: -
CDR3aa: CASRKTGTTSYEQYF
CDR3nt: TGTGCCAGCAGGAAGACCGGGACAACCTCCTACGAGCAGTACTTC

j_gene: TRBJ2-5
d_gene: -
v_gene: TRBV5-1
abundance: -
CDR3aa: CASSPPGGTQYF
CDR3nt: TGCGCCAGCAGCCCCCCCGGCGGGACCCAGTACTTC

j_gene: TRBJ2-3
d_gene: TRBD2
v_gene: TRBV6-5
abundance: -
CDR3aa: CASSYTRTSIDTQYF
CDR3nt: TGTGCCAGCAGTTACACTAGGACTAGCATCGATACGCAGTATTTT

j_gene: TRBJ2-3
d_gene: TRBD2
v_gene: TRBV5-1
abundance: -
CDR3aa: CASSIAGSPDTQYF
CDR3nt: TGCGCCAGCAGCATAGCGGGGAGTCCAGATACGCAGTATTTT

j_gene: TRBJ1-2
d_gene: -
v_gene: TRBV18
abundance: -
CDR3aa: CASSPDWKNYGYTF
CDR3nt: TGTGCCAGCTCACCCGACTGGAAAAACTATGGCTACACCTTC

j_gene: TRBJ2-7
d_gene: TRBD1
v_gene: TRBV9
abundance: -
CDR3aa: CASSVGQGQGYSEQYF
CDR3nt: TGTGCCAGCAGCGTAGGCCAAGGACAGGGCTACTCCGAGCAGTACTTC

j_gene: TRBJ1-3
d_gene: -
v_gene: TRBV7-6
abundance: -
CDR3aa: CASSLEFQGHSGNTIYF
CDR3nt: TGTGCCAGCAGCTTAGAATTCCAGGGACACTCTGGAAACACCATATATTTT

j_gene: TRBJ1-6
d_gene: -
v_gene: TRBV2
abundance: -
CDR3aa: CASRVLQGGESPLHF
CDR3nt: TGTGCCAGCAGGGTTTTACAGGGTGGGGAGTCACCCCTCCACTTT

j_gene: TRBJ2-5
d_gene: -
v_gene: TRBV5-1
abundance: -
CDR3aa: CASSSTGLGETQYF
CDR3nt: TGCGCCAGCAGCTCTACAGGGCTTGGAGAGACCCAGTACTTC

j_gene: TRBJ2-1
d_gene: -
v_gene: TRBV12-3/TRBV12-4
abundance: -
CDR3aa: CASRRDSSVEQFF
CDR3nt: TGTGCCAGCCGCCGGGACTCTTCCGTCGAGCAGTTCTTC

j_gene: TRBJ1-1
d_gene: TRBD1
v_gene: TRBV29-1
abundance: -
CDR3aa: CSGGDSGHTEAFF
CDR3nt: TGCAGCGGGGGGGACAGTGGACACACTGAAGCTTTCTTT

j_gene: TRBJ2-2
d_gene: -
v_gene: TRBV6-2/TRBV6-3
abundance: -
CDR3aa: CASSYWGRANTGELFF
CDR3nt: TGTGCCAGCAGTTACTGGGGCAGAGCGAACACCGGGGAGCTGTTTTTT

j_gene: TRBJ1-3
d_gene: -
v_gene: TRBV7-8
abundance: -
CDR3aa: CASSPAGGSSGNTIYF
CDR3nt: TGTGCCAGCAGCCCAGCGGGCGGGAGCTCTGGAAACACCATATATTTT

j_gene: TRBJ2-2
d_gene: -
v_gene: TRBV7-9
abundance: -
CDR3aa: CASSSLANGAGELFF
CDR3nt: TGTGCCAGCAGCTCACTAGCTAACGGGGCCGGGGAGCTGTTTTTT

j_gene: TRBJ2-3
d_gene: -
v_gene: TRBV6-2/TRBV6-3
abundance: -
CDR3aa: CASSPFGQGSNRRQFF
CDR3nt: -

j_gene: TRBJ2-5
d_gene: TRBD2
v_gene: TRBV3-1/TRBV3-2
abundance: -
CDR3aa: CASSHQKSGGWETQYF
CDR3nt: TGTGCCAGCAGCCACCAAAAAAGCGGGGGATGGGAGACCCAGTACTTC

j_gene: TRBJ1-2
d_gene: -
v_gene: TRBV6-6
abundance: -
CDR3aa: CASSTLQGYSGYGYTF
CDR3nt: TGTGCCAGCAGCACCCTCCAGGGCTATTCGGGCTATGGCTACACCTTC

j_gene: TRBJ1-2
d_gene: -
v_gene: TRBV7-9
abundance: -
CDR3aa: CASSLATYGYTF
CDR3nt: TGTGCCAGCAGCTTAGCGACATATGGCTACACCTTC

j_gene: TRBJ1-1
d_gene: -
v_gene: TRBV28
abundance: -
CDR3aa: CASDTHSEHEAFF
CDR3nt: TGTGCCAGCGATACCCATTCGGAGCATGAAGCTTTCTTT

j_gene: TRBJ2-2
d_gene: TRBD2
v_gene: TRBV7-2
abundance: -
CDR3aa: CASSLLAGGQGGELFF
CDR3nt: TGTGCCAGCAGCTTACTAGCGGGGGGGCAAGGCGGGGAGCTGTTTTTT

j_gene: TRBJ1-1
d_gene: -
v_gene: TRBV6-5
abundance: -
CDR3aa: CASSPPVAGDTEAFF
CDR3nt: TGTGCCAGCAGTCCCCCGGTGGCAGGGGATACTGAAGCTTTCTTT

j_gene: TRBJ2-1
d_gene: TRBD2
v_gene: TRBV29-1
abundance: -
CDR3aa: CSVESSFAGEREQFF
CDR3nt: TGCAGCGTTGAGTCCTCCTTCGCGGGGGAACGGGAGCAGTTCTTC

j_gene: TRBJ1-2
d_gene: -
v_gene: TRBV7-9
abundance: -
CDR3aa: CASGSYGYTF
CDR3nt: TGTGCCTCCGGGAGCTATGGCTACACCTTC

j_gene: TRBJ2-7
d_gene: -
v_gene: TRBV29-1
abundance: -
CDR3aa: CSVQRGYEQYF
CDR3nt: TGCAGCGTTCAAAGGGGCTACGAGCAGTACTTC

j_gene: TRBJ2-2
d_gene: TRBD2
v_gene: TRBV7-2
abundance: few
CDR3aa: CASRPTGGNTGELFF
CDR3nt: TGTGCCAGCAGACCTACGGGGGGGAACACCGGGGAGCTGTTTTTT

j_gene: TRBJ2-1
d_gene: TRBD1
v_gene: TRBV9
abundance: -
CDR3aa: CASSPRGQGAYNEQFF
CDR3nt: TGTGCCAGCAGCCCGCGGGGACAGGGCGCCTACAATGAGCAGTTCTTC

j_gene: TRBJ1-5
d_gene: -
v_gene: TRBV19
abundance: -
CDR3aa: CASRKQGGNQPQHF
CDR3nt: TGTGCCAGTAGGAAACAGGGCGGCAATCAGCCCCAGCATTTT

j_gene: TRBJ2-1
d_gene: TRBD1
v_gene: TRBV24-1
abundance: -
CDR3aa: CATSDAGQDNEQFF
CDR3nt: TGTGCCACCAGTGACGCGGGACAGGACAATGAGCAGTTCTTC

j_gene: TRBJ1-1
d_gene: TRBD1
v_gene: TRBV6-6
abundance: -
CDR3aa: CASSYSGQGATEAFF
CDR3nt: TGTGCCAGCAGTTACTCCGGACAGGGGGCAACTGAAGCTTTCTTT

j_gene: TRBJ1-5
d_gene: -
v_gene: TRBV25-1
abundance: once
CDR3aa: CASSAFPNQPQHF
CDR3nt: TGTGCCAGCAGTGCCTTTCCCAATCAGCCCCAGCATTTT